One sample yielded the 25 T cell receptor beta chains listed below, sequenced in a study of CD8+ T cells in alopecia areata. Sequencing relied on a cDNA template that was reverse transcribed from extracted RNA. Libraries were prepared by immunoSEQ multiplex PCR; TCRdb keeps only in-frame clonotypes and omits some of them. The sample has hundreds of thousands of clones; just over 65% are singletons. The sample's treatment: oral pan-JAK inhibitor, 5-10 mg twice daily. Sequences were derived from CD4+ T cells sorted from blood, sampled at approximately week 45, from a patient treated with tofacitinib. These receptors were taken from a human donor with alopecia areata.

The chain employs TRBV6-6 and TRBJ1-6, with D possibly matching TRBD1 (5 bases). The CDR3 length is 14 residues. Per germline, CDR1 MNHNY and CDR2 SVGAGI (reference sequence). V lost 2 bases and J 9 bases, leaving 11 bases between the germline ends. The CDR3 bases are TGTGCCAGCAGTTACGGGGGACCGGGTTCACCCCTCCACTTT. Translation gives CASSYGGPGSPLHF.

This clone was found a few times. V is TRBV29-1 and J is TRBJ2-7, with D perhaps matching TRBD1 (5 bases). Trimming stripped 1 base from V and 6 bases from J, with 10 bases between. This CDR3 comprises 12 residues. Germline V CDR1 and CDR2: SQVTM, ANQGSEA. The CDR3 DNA reads as TGCAGCGTTGAAGTTCGGCAGGGCGAGCAGTACTTC. It encodes CSVEVRQGEQYF.

V gene TRBV2 combines with J gene TRBJ2-7; maybe TRBD1 (6 bases). Germline V CDR1 and CDR2: SNHLY, FYNNEI. CDR3 length equals 12 residues. Trimming shortened V by 8 bases and J by 4 bases, and 12 bases separated the two germline ends. The CDR3, as DNA: TGTGCCAGCCGTTTAGGGGGTTACGAGCAGTACTTC. Translation gives CASRLGGYEQYF. The whole variable domain, remainder taken from reference TRBV2 and TRBJ2-7, is EPEVTQTPSHQVTQMGQEVILRCVPISNHLYFYWYRQILGQKVEFLVSFYNNEISEKSEIFDDQFSVERPDGSNFTLKIRSTKLEDSAMYFCASRLGGYEQYFGPGTRLTVT.

The chain uses TRBV7-2 and TRBJ2-5; D may be TRBD1 (6 bases). Trimming removed 5 bases from V and 4 bases from J, with 17 bases in between. CDR3 length: 15 residues. Germline CDR1 and CDR2: SGHTA and FQGNSA. The CDR3 coding sequence is TGTGCCAGCAGCCCCATTGGTGTCAGGGGAGAGACCCAGTACTTC. It yields the protein CASSPIGVRGETQYF.

The rearrangement uses TRBV5-6 and TRBJ1-5; TRBD1 matches 7 bases. The CDR3 has 15 amino acids. Germline V gene lookup returns CDR1 SGHDT and CDR2 YYEEEE. V shed 3 bases, J shed 3 bases, and the junction held 6 bases outside the gene matches. CDR3 nucleotide sequence: TGTGCCAGCAGCTGGACAGGTCGATCCAATCAGCCCCAGCATTTT. Encoded protein: CASSWTGRSNQPQHF.

The chain carries TRBV29-1 and TRBJ1-1; TRBD1 might be the D (6 bases). The length of the CDR3 is 13 residues. Germline values: CDR1 SQVTM, CDR2 ANQGSEA. V was shortened by 7 bases and J by 4 bases, with 16 bases between the two germline ends. CDR3 in DNA: TGCAGCGCTAAAGAAACACAGGGCACTGAAGCTTTCTTT. It yields the protein CSAKETQGTEAFF.

The gene calls are TRBV4-1 and TRBJ2-7; no reliable D call. The CDR3 has 13 amino acids. V was pared by 1 base and J by 6 bases, with 10 bases between. Germline lookup yields CDR1 MGHRA and CDR2 YSYEKL. The CDR3 coding sequence is TGCGCCAGCAGCCAAGTTTTCGGTGTCGAGCAGTACTTC. It yields the protein CASSQVFGVEQYF.

The chain is built from TRBV6-6 and TRBJ1-5; TRBD1 aligns across 11 bases. Germline V gives CDR1 MNHNY, CDR2 SVGAGI (reference sequence). The V and J ends lost 4 bases and 5 bases, in that order; junction bases with no gene match: 4. There are 15 residues in the CDR3. This CDR3 is CASSSGQGDYQPQHF. The CDR3 DNA reads TGTGCCAGCAGTTCGGGACAGGGGGACTATCAGCCCCAGCATTTT.

The chain joins TRBV9 to TRBJ2-2; 12 nucleotides align to TRBD2. The V gene end was trimmed by 5 bases and the J gene end by 1 base; junction bases not matched to a gene: 3. CDR1 SGDLS and CDR2 YYNGEE come from the germline V gene. The length of the CDR3 is 16 residues. The CDR3 protein is CASSRTSGVNTGELFF. The CDR3 DNA sequence: TGTGCCAGCAGTCGGACTAGCGGGGTGAACACCGGGGAGCTGTTTTTT.

This rearrangement joins TRBV19 to TRBJ2-2; D gene unclear. The length of the CDR3 is 17 residues. Trimming shortened V by 7 bases and J by 0 bases, and 18 bases separated the two germline ends. Looked up from germline, CDR1 is LNHDA and CDR2 is SQIVND (reference sequence). CDR3 amino acids: CASIPSGGGANTGELFF. CDR3 bases: TGTGCCAGTATCCCATCCGGTGGCGGAGCGAACACCGGGGAGCTGTTTTTT.

The chain uses TRBV11-3 and TRBJ2-1, with D possibly TRBD1 on 5 matching bases. V lost 5 bases to trimming and J lost 12 bases, with 17 bases between them. CDR1 SGHNT and CDR2 YENEEA come from the germline V gene. This CDR3 has 13 residues. The CDR3 protein is CASSQRGPSSQFF. The CDR3, as DNA: TGTGCCAGCAGCCAAAGGGGTCCCAGCTCGCAGTTCTTC.

This clone was detected a few times. The gene calls are TRBV29-1 and TRBJ1-2, with 7 bases aligning to TRBD1. V lost 6 bases, J lost 4 bases, and 8 bases stayed unmatched. Germline V lookup: CDR1 SQVTM, CDR2 ANQGSEA. The CDR3 totals 13 residues. The CDR3 loop reads CSVERQGIYGYTF. CDR3 nucleotide sequence: TGCAGCGTCGAAAGACAGGGAATCTATGGCTACACCTTC.

This clone showed up just a few times. J is TRBJ2-2 and V is TRBV15, with D uncertain. CDR3 size: 12 residues. V was cut by 5 bases and J by 5 bases, with 6 bases left in between. CDR1 and CDR2 (germline): LNHNV, YYDKDF (reference sequence). CDR3 nucleotide sequence: TGTGCCACCAGCGCGGCTACCGGGGAGCTGTTTTTT. Its translation is CATSAATGELFF.

The sample holds a few counts of this clone. The chain uses TRBV2 and TRBJ1-5, with 7 bases lining up with TRBD1. Germline V gene lookup returns CDR1 SNHLY and CDR2 FYNNEI. There are 14 residues in the CDR3. After removal of 7 bases from V and 1 base from J, the junction contained 4 bases not matched to a gene. The CDR3 DNA reads as TGTGCCAGCAAGACGACAGGGAGCAATCAGCCCCAGCATTTT. Residues: CASKTTGSNQPQHF. The whole variable domain, filled in from reference TRBV2 and TRBJ1-5, reads EPEVTQTPSHQVTQMGQEVILRCVPISNHLYFYWYRQILGQKVEFLVSFYNNEISEKSEIFDDQFSVERPDGSNFTLKIRSTKLEDSAMYFCASKTTGSNQPQHFGDGTRLSIL.

V gene TRBV7-2 combines with J gene TRBJ2-7, with a possible D match to TRBD1 (6 bases). The germline CDR1 and CDR2 sequences are SGHTA and FQGNSA. The CDR3 covers 13 residues. Trimming removed 4 bases from V and 1 base from J, with 8 bases in between. The CDR3 DNA is TGTGCCAGCAGCTGGGACATATCCTACGAGCAGTACTTC. It specifies CASSWDISYEQYF.

The chain recombines TRBV30 with TRBJ1-3, with 11 nucleotides matching TRBD1. Germline trimming cut 7 bases from V and 7 bases from J; bases unmatched to any gene: 18. Germline V gene data show CDR1 as GTSNPN and CDR2 as SVGIG (reference sequence). This CDR3 comprises 17 residues. Here the CDR3 reads CALTDLKLRDRGNTIYF. The CDR3 DNA sequence: TGTGCCTTGACGGATCTAAAATTAAGGGACAGGGGGAACACCATATATTTT.

This clone was counted once. The chain couples TRBV27 to TRBJ2-3; D gene uncertain. The CDR3 totals 13 residues. The germline V gene has CDR1 MNHEY and CDR2 SMNVEV (reference sequence). V dropped 5 bases and J dropped 1 base, with 7 bases sitting between them. CDR3 bases: TGTGCCAGCAGTAACCAAGGCACAGATACGCAGTATTTT. Residues: CASSNQGTDTQYF.

This chain links TRBV7-2 with TRBJ2-2; 8 bases are shared with TRBD1. The CDR3 covers 13 residues. V shed 7 bases and J 4 bases; nucleotides not matched to a gene: 2. Germline V lookup: CDR1 SGHTA, CDR2 FQGNSA. The CDR3 sequence: CASKGQATGELFF. The CDR3 DNA is TGTGCCAGCAAGGGACAGGCCACCGGGGAGCTGTTTTTT.

This clone has a single count. Other DNA sequences in this sample translate to the same CDR3. The V and J genes are TRBV29-1 and TRBJ1-1; 7 bases align to TRBD1. This CDR3 has 12 residues. CDR1 is SQVTM, CDR2 ANQGSEA, per germline. Trimming removed 3 bases from V and 5 bases from J; junction bases left unmatched: 3. The CDR3 here is CSVDRGSTEAFF. DNA for the CDR3: TGCAGCGTTGACAGGGGGAGTACTGAAGCTTTCTTT.

This chain connects TRBV18 to TRBJ1-2, with 8 bases fitting TRBD1. The CDR3 runs to 15 residues. Unmatched junction bases numbered 7, after V lost 4 bases and J lost 3 bases. The germline V gene has CDR1 KGHSH and CDR2 LQKENI. CDR3 DNA sequence: TGTGCCAGCTCACTATTGGGACAGGTGGACTATGGCTACACCTTC. Translation: CASSLLGQVDYGYTF.

This chain connects TRBV6-5 to TRBJ1-1; D gene unclear. Trimming took off 2 bases at V and 4 bases at J, with 2 bases between the two ends. There are 11 residues in the CDR3. CDR1 is MNHEY and CDR2 is SVGAGI in the germline V gene. The CDR3 region is CASSYLTEAFF. The DNA for the CDR3 is TGTGCCAGCAGTTACCTCACTGAAGCTTTCTTT.

The chain employs TRBV29-1 and TRBJ1-1, with TRBD1 as a possible D gene (6 bases). The V end lost 4 bases, the J end lost 0 bases, and 15 bases lay between the germline ends. Germline loops: CDR1 SQVTM, CDR2 ANQGSEA. This CDR3 spans 15 amino acids. The CDR3 protein is CSVAFQTGMNTEAFF. CDR3 in DNA: TGCAGCGTTGCCTTCCAGACAGGTATGAACACTGAAGCTTTCTTT.

V is TRBV2 and J is TRBJ1-1; unclear D gene. The germline CDR1 and CDR2 sequences are SNHLY and FYNNEI. The V and J ends lost 8 bases and 0 bases respectively, with 10 bases between them. This CDR3 spans 13 amino acids. CDR3 region: CASYRNLNTEAFF. In DNA, the CDR3 is TGTGCCAGCTATCGGAACCTGAACACTGAAGCTTTCTTT. The complete variable domain, with remaining parts taken from reference TRBV2 and TRBJ1-1, reads EPEVTQTPSHQVTQMGQEVILRCVPISNHLYFYWYRQILGQKVEFLVSFYNNEISEKSEIFDDQFSVERPDGSNFTLKIRSTKLEDSAMYFCASYRNLNTEAFFGQGTRLTVV.

This chain links TRBV19 with TRBJ2-1; no clear D. V was pared by 6 bases and J by 0 bases, with 12 bases between. CDR3 length: 15 residues. Germline V gene lookup returns CDR1 LNHDA and CDR2 SQIVND (reference sequence). The CDR3 spells CASREIDTSYNEQFF. The CDR3 bases are TGTGCCAGTAGGGAAATAGACACCTCCTACAATGAGCAGTTCTTC.

This clone was seen a handful of times. The gene calls are TRBV11-1 and TRBJ2-3, with 12 positions matching TRBD1. Per germline, CDR1 SGHAT and CDR2 FQDESV (reference sequence). The V segment lost 0 bases and the J segment 11 bases; nucleotides outside the gene matches: 12. There are 17 residues in the CDR3. CDR3 residues: CASSLASGTGGSLKQYF. For the CDR3, the DNA is TGTGCCAGCAGCTTAGCTTCTGGGACAGGGGGCTCCTTGAAGCAGTATTTT.